The rows below give T cell receptor beta chains drawn from one sample of a study of PD-1 blockade in classical Hodgkin lymphoma. Clones were read by immunoSEQ multiplex PCR, and TCRdb kept only the in-frame ones, dropping some. Counted here are about 86,000 clones, 85% to 90% occurring once; the ten biggest clones make up roughly 10%. Specimen: peripheral blood mononuclear cells (PBMCs), collected before the second cycle of nivolumab. The receptors derive from a human donor with classical Hodgkin lymphoma. The CDR3 runs from the conserved cysteine through the conserved F or W. The D gene is left open where the match is weak. Not every row has a clone size; where given, it reads once, few, many or a size class.

D gene: NA
J gene: TRBJ2-3
V gene: TRBV11-2
clone size: NA
CDR3 protein: CASSLVPSGSTDTQYF
CDR3 DNA: TGTGCCAGCAGCTTAGTCCCCTCCGGGTCCACAGATACGCAGTATTTT

D gene: NA
J gene: TRBJ1-6
V gene: TRBV6-7
clone size: NA
CDR3 protein: CASRTGRPPNSPLHF
CDR3 DNA: TGTGCCAGCAGGACGGGAAGGCCCCCAAATTCACCCCTCCACTTT

D gene: NA
J gene: TRBJ1-5
V gene: TRBV4-2
clone size: NA
CDR3 protein: CASSQELYFPQPGNQPQHF
CDR3 DNA: TGTGCCAGCAGCCAAGAGTTATACTTTCCGCAGCCAGGCAATCAGCCCCAGCATTTT

D gene: NA
J gene: TRBJ2-7
V gene: TRBV19
clone size: NA
CDR3 protein: CASTRGGTGDSYEQYF
CDR3 DNA: TGTGCCAGTACTAGGGGGGGGACAGGAGACTCCTACGAGCAGTACTTC

D gene: NA
J gene: TRBJ1-6
V gene: TRBV5-3
clone size: NA
CDR3 protein: CARSLITTDPGRNSPLHF
CDR3 DNA: TGTGCCAGAAGCCTTATTACGACGGATCCAGGGCGAAATTCACCCCTCCACTTT

D gene: NA
J gene: TRBJ2-5
V gene: TRBV21-1
clone size: NA
CDR3 protein: CASSKGDRGLVPLQETQYF
CDR3 DNA: TGTGCCAGCAGCAAAGGGGACAGGGGCCTCGTACCCCTGCAAGAGACCCAGTACTTC

D gene: TRBD1
J gene: TRBJ2-3
V gene: TRBV4-1
clone size: NA
CDR3 protein: CASSQPGQGAGDTQYF
CDR3 DNA: TGCGCCAGCAGCCAGCCGGGACAGGGGGCCGGAGATACGCAGTATTTT

D gene: TRBD1
J gene: TRBJ2-7
V gene: TRBV7-9
clone size: NA
CDR3 protein: CASSQTGENSYEQYF
CDR3 DNA: TGTGCCAGCAGCCAAACAGGGGAAAACTCCTACGAGCAGTACTTC

D gene: TRBD1
J gene: TRBJ1-2
V gene: TRBV2
clone size: NA
CDR3 protein: CASIGQGIWDGYTF
CDR3 DNA: TGTGCCAGCATCGGACAGGGGATCTGGGATGGCTACACCTTC

D gene: NA
J gene: TRBJ2-7
V gene: TRBV10-1
clone size: once
CDR3 protein: CAIISGTSSYEQYF
CDR3 DNA: TGCGCCATCATTTCGGGGACCAGCTCCTACGAGCAGTACTTC

D gene: NA
J gene: TRBJ2-6
V gene: TRBV28
clone size: NA
CDR3 protein: CASSPPGNSGANVLTF
CDR3 DNA: TGTGCCAGCAGCCCACCCGGCAACTCTGGGGCCAACGTCCTGACTTTC

D gene: TRBD2
J gene: TRBJ2-3
V gene: TRBV19
clone size: NA
CDR3 protein: CASSYPSGGSTDTQYF
CDR3 DNA: TGTGCCAGTAGTTACCCTAGCGGGGGGAGCACAGATACGCAGTATTTT

D gene: NA
J gene: TRBJ1-1
V gene: TRBV6-1
clone size: few
CDR3 protein: CASSDRRTEAFF
CDR3 DNA: TGTGCCAGCAGTGACAGGCGGACTGAAGCTTTCTTT

D gene: TRBD1
J gene: TRBJ1-5
V gene: TRBV5-5
clone size: NA
CDR3 protein: CASSLSSGGSQPQHF
CDR3 DNA: TGTGCCAGCAGCTTGTCTTCAGGGGGAAGTCAGCCCCAGCATTTT

D gene: NA
J gene: TRBJ2-1
V gene: TRBV19
clone size: NA
CDR3 protein: CASSIDSGNSYNEQFF
CDR3 DNA: TGTGCCAGTAGTATAGATTCGGGGAACTCCTACAATGAGCAGTTCTTC

D gene: NA
J gene: TRBJ1-3
V gene: TRBV6-5
clone size: NA
CDR3 protein: CASSEGPGNTIYF
CDR3 DNA: TGTGCCAGCAGTGAGGGGCCTGGAAACACCATATATTTT

D gene: TRBD1
J gene: TRBJ1-4
V gene: TRBV25-1
clone size: NA
CDR3 protein: CASSEFPTGVEKLFF
CDR3 DNA: TGTGCCAGCAGTGAATTCCCGACAGGGGTGGAAAAACTGTTTTTT

D gene: NA
J gene: TRBJ2-5
V gene: TRBV28
clone size: NA
CDR3 protein: CASRPRPVQETQYF
CDR3 DNA: TGTGCCAGCAGACCACGACCCGTCCAAGAGACCCAGTACTTC

D gene: NA
J gene: TRBJ2-2
V gene: TRBV11-2
clone size: NA
CDR3 protein: CASSSVSGELFF
CDR3 DNA: TGTGCCAGCAGCTCGGTATCCGGGGAGCTGTTTTTT

D gene: NA
J gene: TRBJ2-7
V gene: TRBV5-1
clone size: NA
CDR3 protein: CASSLGRGPTYEQYF
CDR3 DNA: TGCGCCAGCAGCTTGGGACGGGGGCCCACCTACGAGCAGTACTTC

D gene: NA
J gene: TRBJ2-2
V gene: TRBV11-3
clone size: once
CDR3 protein: CASSRRSASVGTGELFF
CDR3 DNA: TGTGCCAGCAGCCGCCGATCGGCTAGCGTTGGCACCGGGGAGCTGTTTTTT

D gene: NA
J gene: TRBJ2-3
V gene: TRBV6-5
clone size: NA
CDR3 protein: CASRRRQVTDTQYF
CDR3 DNA: TGTGCCAGCAGACGACGACAGGTCACAGATACGCAGTATTTT

D gene: NA
J gene: TRBJ2-7
V gene: TRBV25-1
clone size: NA
CDR3 protein: CASSEGSRGPYEQYF
CDR3 DNA: TGTGCCAGCAGTGAAGGCTCCCGAGGGCCCTACGAGCAGTACTTC

D gene: TRBD1
J gene: TRBJ2-2
V gene: TRBV11-2
clone size: NA
CDR3 protein: CASSPGQGANGELFF
CDR3 DNA: TGTGCCAGCAGCCCTGGACAGGGGGCGAACGGGGAGCTGTTTTTT

D gene: NA
J gene: TRBJ2-3
V gene: TRBV19
clone size: NA
CDR3 protein: CASSPPGRDTQYF
CDR3 DNA: TGTGCCAGTAGCCCCCCGGGTCGGGATACGCAGTATTTT

D gene: NA
J gene: TRBJ2-1
V gene: TRBV19
clone size: NA
CDR3 protein: CASSSSRIHFF
CDR3 DNA: TGTGCCAGTAGTAGTTCGAGAATTCACTTCTTC

D gene: NA
J gene: TRBJ2-7
V gene: TRBV10-3
clone size: NA
CDR3 protein: CAISSTPGSHEQYF
CDR3 DNA: TGTGCCATCAGCAGTACTCCGGGGTCCCACGAGCAGTACTTC

D gene: NA
J gene: TRBJ1-5
V gene: TRBV6-1
clone size: NA
CDR3 protein: CASSEAGGRGQPQHF
CDR3 DNA: TGTGCCAGCAGTGAAGCCGGGGGGCGCGGTCAGCCCCAGCATTTT

D gene: NA
J gene: TRBJ1-5
V gene: TRBV4-1
clone size: NA
CDR3 protein: CASSQVGSNQPQHF
CDR3 DNA: TGCGCCAGCAGCCAAGTGGGTAGCAATCAGCCCCAGCATTTT

D gene: NA
J gene: TRBJ1-2
V gene: TRBV11-2
clone size: few
CDR3 protein: CASSLDLTALYGYTF
CDR3 DNA: TGTGCCAGCAGCTTAGATCTTACGGCTCTCTATGGCTACACCTTC

D gene: TRBD2
J gene: TRBJ2-7
V gene: TRBV7-9
clone size: NA
CDR3 protein: CASSVAGTSTYEQYF
CDR3 DNA: TGTGCCAGCAGCGTTGCCGGGACTAGCACGTACGAGCAGTACTTC

D gene: TRBD2
J gene: TRBJ2-5
V gene: TRBV11-2
clone size: NA
CDR3 protein: CASSAFAPIAGNQETQYF
CDR3 DNA: TGTGCCAGCAGCGCTTTTGCCCCAATAGCGGGGAACCAAGAGACCCAGTACTTC

D gene: NA
J gene: TRBJ1-5
V gene: TRBV27
clone size: few
CDR3 protein: CASSSSSNQPQHF
CDR3 DNA: TGTGCCAGCAGTTCCTCTTCTAATCAGCCCCAGCATTTT

D gene: TRBD2
J gene: TRBJ2-7
V gene: TRBV13
clone size: NA
CDR3 protein: CASSLQGAPGLAGGSSYEQYF
CDR3 DNA: TGTGCCAGCAGCCTACAGGGGGCTCCGGGACTAGCGGGAGGTAGCTCCTACGAGCAGTACTTC

D gene: TRBD1
J gene: TRBJ1-2
V gene: TRBV28
clone size: NA
CDR3 protein: CASSLSYMDRGDYGYTF
CDR3 DNA: TGTGCCAGCAGTTTATCCTATATGGACAGGGGAGACTATGGCTACACCTTC

D gene: NA
J gene: TRBJ1-3
V gene: TRBV5-1
clone size: NA
CDR3 protein: CASSLYTVSSGNTIYF
CDR3 DNA: TGCGCCAGCAGCTTGTATACTGTGAGCTCTGGAAACACCATATATTTT

D gene: TRBD2
J gene: TRBJ2-1
V gene: TRBV19
clone size: NA
CDR3 protein: CASSLLAGASYNEQFF
CDR3 DNA: TGTGCCAGTAGTTTATTAGCGGGGGCCTCCTACAATGAGCAGTTCTTC

D gene: NA
J gene: TRBJ1-1
V gene: TRBV7-6
clone size: few
CDR3 protein: CASSRQMNTEAFF
CDR3 DNA: TGTGCCAGCAGCAGACAAATGAACACTGAAGCTTTCTTT

D gene: NA
J gene: TRBJ2-7
V gene: TRBV9
clone size: NA
CDR3 protein: CASSVSPSSYEQYF
CDR3 DNA: TGTGCCAGCAGCGTAAGTCCGAGCTCCTACGAGCAGTACTTC

D gene: NA
J gene: TRBJ2-7
V gene: TRBV5-6
clone size: NA
CDR3 protein: CASSLGSPGRYEQYF
CDR3 DNA: TGTGCCAGCAGCTTGGGATCGCCGGGGAGGTACGAGCAGTACTTC

D gene: TRBD1
J gene: TRBJ1-2
V gene: TRBV2
clone size: NA
CDR3 protein: CASRDRANTF
CDR3 DNA: TGTGCCAGCAGAGACAGGGCAAACACCTTC

D gene: NA
J gene: TRBJ2-5
V gene: TRBV2
clone size: NA
CDR3 protein: CASSGHETQYF
CDR3 DNA: TGTGCCAGCAGTGGCCATGAGACCCAGTACTTC

D gene: NA
J gene: TRBJ1-3
V gene: TRBV19
clone size: NA
CDR3 protein: CASSILRGVGGNTIYF
CDR3 DNA: TGTGCCAGTAGTATTCTTCGGGGCGTTGGGGGAAACACCATATATTTT

D gene: NA
J gene: TRBJ2-3
V gene: TRBV11-1
clone size: NA
CDR3 protein: CASSLGAGDTQYF
CDR3 DNA: TGTGCCAGCAGCTTAGGAGCGGGTGATACGCAGTATTTT

D gene: TRBD1
J gene: TRBJ2-1
V gene: TRBV9
clone size: NA
CDR3 protein: CASSVEGQAPIGNEQFF
CDR3 DNA: TGTGCCAGCAGCGTAGAAGGACAGGCACCTATCGGGAATGAGCAGTTCTTC

D gene: TRBD2
J gene: TRBJ2-1
V gene: TRBV27
clone size: NA
CDR3 protein: CASSTTSGRARGEQFF
CDR3 DNA: TGTGCCAGCAGTACCACTAGCGGGAGGGCACGAGGTGAGCAGTTCTTC

D gene: TRBD2
J gene: TRBJ2-1
V gene: TRBV5-1
clone size: NA
CDR3 protein: CASSRTSGSYNEQFF
CDR3 DNA: TGCGCCAGCAGCCGGACTAGCGGGAGCTACAATGAGCAGTTCTTC

D gene: NA
J gene: TRBJ2-7
V gene: TRBV5-1
clone size: NA
CDR3 protein: CASSLASTGFNEQYF
CDR3 DNA: TGCGCCAGCAGCTTGGCTTCTACAGGGTTCAACGAGCAGTACTTC